This TCR beta chain was recovered during a study of blood T cell repertoires in COVID-19. On the study more broadly: The study drew acute and convalescent COVID-19 samples from the United States, Italy and Spain. Sample material is recorded as cDNA or gDNA derived from T cells, B-cell-depleted T cells, or PBMCs.

Cohort placement rested on clinical history that participants reported themselves. Recovered Cohort 3 donors showed two negative PCRs, clearance, or symptom resolution. The V gene end was trimmed by 2 bases and the J gene end by 0 bases; junction bases not matched to a gene: 5. CDR3 size: 16 residues. Germline V gene sequence: CDR1 SGHKS, CDR2 YYEKEE (reference sequence). The data were produced by immunoSEQ multiplex PCR, yet TCRdb's version contains in-frame clones alone and is incomplete. The profile shows a few hundred thousand clones, more than 75% of them singletons. Sequenced sample: PBMCs or T cells enriched from blood (not recorded which). The clonotype originates from a woman in her 30s who had recovered from COVID-19. This chain uses TRBV5-5 with TRBJ2-3, with 8 bases that match TRBD1. CDR3 protein: CASSFSQGASTDTQYF. The CDR3 DNA sequence: TGTGCCAGCAGCTTTTCGCAGGGGGCTAGCACAGATACGCAGTATTTT.